This passage covers 27 T cell receptor beta chains from one sample sequenced in a study of T cells in women clearing cervical HPV infection. Libraries were prepared by immunoSEQ multiplex PCR; TCRdb keeps only in-frame clonotypes and omits some of them. Here the sample table reports roughly 48,000 clones. The sample consisted of blood buffy coat. These receptors were collected from a woman aged 18 to 75 with a cervical HPV16 infection that either progressed to CIN3+ or cleared (not recorded which).

Comment on this clone: From the germline J gene comes the end of the CDR3, since the read stops 3 residues before it. V and J are TRBV12-5 and TRBJ2-5; TRBD2 agrees at 8 bases. Trimming cost V 2 bases and J 4 bases; bases outside gene matches: 9. Germline V gene lookup returns CDR1 LGHNT and CDR2 FRNRAP. The CDR3 covers 16 residues. The CDR3 loop reads CASGLPRGGGGETQYF. The covered CDR3 bases are TGTGCTAGTGGTTTGCCCCGGGGGGGCGGGGGAGAGACC.

Concerning this clone itself: The CDR3 end is not reached by the read, which stops 3 residues before it; the germline J gene fills it in. V is TRBV29-1 and J is TRBJ2-3, with TRBD2 matching 12 bases. This CDR3 spans 13 amino acids. Germline-derived CDR1 and CDR2 are SQVTM and ANQGSEA. Trimming at V came to 5 bases and at J to 4 bases, leaving 1 base not matched to a gene. Partial CDR3 DNA: TGCAGCGTTTCTAGCGGGGGGGCAGATACG. This encodes CSVSSGGADT. The whole CDR3 region reads CSVSSGGADTQYF.

Concerning this clone: The CDR3 end lies 3 residues beyond the end of the read and is filled in from the germline J gene. The chain combines TRBV14 with TRBJ2-7; no definite D call. The CDR3 length is 15 residues. Germline V CDR1 and CDR2: SGHDN, FVKESK. V was cut by 6 bases and J by 3 bases, with 18 bases left in between. The chain's CDR3 is CASSHRHFPNYEQYF. CDR3 DNA, as far as it was read: TGTGCCAGCAGTCACCGACATTTCCCTAACTACGAG.

With respect to this clone: Read sequence stops 3 residues before the CDR3 end, and the germline J gene provides the missing end. V is TRBV30 and J is TRBJ1-2, with TRBD1 matching over 7 bases. The CDR3 runs 12 residues. The J segment lost 5 bases and the V segment lost 8 bases, leaving 8 bases of the junction unmatched. Germline V gene sequence: CDR1 GTSNPN, CDR2 SVGIG (reference sequence). The sequenced CDR3 bases are TGTGCCGGTATAAACAGGGGTTATGGC. Its protein product is CAGINRGYG. The whole CDR3 is CAGINRGYGYTF.

With respect to this clone: The read ends 3 residues before the CDR3 terminus; that terminus is restored from the germline J gene. The chain carries TRBV19 and TRBJ1-6; D perhaps matches TRBD1 (5 bases). Trimming pared 6 bases from V and 8 bases from J, leaving 17 bases between. Per the germline V gene, CDR1 is LNHDA and CDR2 is SQIVND (reference sequence). This CDR3 region has 15 residues. The CDR3 region is CASRVSGQGDSPLHF. CDR3 bases read: TGTGCCAGTAGGGTCTCGGGCCAGGGCGATTCACCC.

In regard to this clone: The CDR3 end is not reached by the read, which stops 3 residues before it; the germline J gene fills it in. The chain has TRBV30 and TRBJ1-1, with 7 bases lining up with TRBD1. Germline V gene lookup returns CDR1 GTSNPN and CDR2 SVGIG (reference sequence). The CDR3 runs to 13 residues. The CDR3 DNA, read in part, is TGTGCCTGGAAGACAGGGACCCTGTCGCCA. Translation: CAWKTGTLSP. The whole CDR3 is CAWKTGTLSPAFF.

The part of the CDR3 DNA that was read is TGTGCCAGCAGTTGGGCTAACAGGTACGAG. Amino acids: CASSWANRYE. The CDR3 as a whole reads CASSWANRYEQYF. The chain combines TRBV12-3 or TRBV12-4 with TRBJ2-7; D might be TRBD1 (5 bases). The CDR3 end is not reached by the read, which stops 3 residues before it; the germline J gene fills it in. Trimming pared 4 bases from V and 4 bases from J, leaving 11 bases between. CDR3 length: 13 residues.

On this clone itself: The read terminates 3 residues ahead of where the CDR3 ends, so the germline J gene completes it. This chain connects TRBV6-4 to TRBJ1-5; 8 bases are shared with TRBD1. The CDR3 is 18 residues long. The germline V gene encodes CDR1 MRHNA and CDR2 SNTAGT. With 6 bases clipped from V and 6 bases from J, the junction kept 19 bases outside the gene matches. The covered CDR3 bases are TGTGCCAGCAGCGACAGGGGTTCTGGGGGCGCAAGTTTTCAGCCC. Its translation is CASSDRGSGGASFQP. The full CDR3 sequence reads CASSDRGSGGASFQPQHF.

Concerning this clone: Read coverage stops 3 residues before the CDR3 terminus; the germline J gene supplies the remainder. The genes are TRBV18 and TRBJ2-7; 11 bases agree with TRBD1. Germline assignment: CDR1 KGHSH and CDR2 LQKENI. Trimming removed 4 bases from V and 6 bases from J; junction bases left unmatched: 8. This CDR3 is built from 15 residues. CDR3 sequence reads: CASSRRGQGEGEQYF. The part of the CDR3 DNA that was read is TGTGCCAGCTCACGGCGGGGACAGGGGGAAGGCGAG. Full variable domain (rest looked up from reference TRBV18 and TRBJ2-7): NAGVMQNPRHLVRRRGQEARLRCSPMKGHSHVYWYRQLPEEGLKFMVYLQKENIIDESGMPKERFSAEFPKEGPSILRIQQVVRGDSAAYFCASSRRGQGEGEQYFGPGTRLTVT.

As to this clone: The read is 3 residues too short to cover the CDR3 end, so that end is filled in from the germline J gene. The same CDR3 can be traced to other DNA sequences in this sample. The chain links TRBV18 to TRBJ2-1, with TRBD1 matching 7 bases. V trimming: 6 bases; J trimming: 5 bases; junction bases outside the gene matches: 7. The CDR3 has 14 amino acids. The germline gives CDR1 KGHSH, CDR2 LQKENI. CDR3 sequence: CASSPPGQDNEQFF. Partial CDR3 DNA: TGTGCCAGCTCCCCCCCTGGACAGGACAATGAG.

About this clone itself: The CDR3 end lies 3 residues beyond the end of the read and is filled in from the germline J gene. The chain uses TRBV6-2 or TRBV6-3 and TRBJ2-7; D is undetermined. The CDR3 contains 16 residues. The germline V gene encodes CDR1 MNHEY and CDR2 SVGEGT. Trimming pared 6 bases from V and 0 bases from J, leaving 18 bases between. The CDR3 spells CASSLSLRYDSYEQYF. Partial CDR3 DNA: TGTGCCAGCAGCCTCTCGCTCAGGTATGACTCCTACGAG.

Turning to this clone: The read terminates 3 residues ahead of where the CDR3 ends, so the germline J gene completes it. V gene TRBV5-1 combines with J gene TRBJ1-3; a weak D match, TRBD1 (6 bases). The V end was cut by 0 bases, the J end by 0 bases, with 13 bases between. The CDR3 runs 17 residues. Per germline, CDR1 SGHRS and CDR2 YFSETQ. The CDR3 sequence is CASSLALGQVSGNTIYF. CDR3 DNA (partial): TGCGCCAGCAGCTTGGCGCTGGGACAAGTCTCTGGAAACACC.

Remarks on this clone: The CDR3 extends 3 residues past the end of the read, so its final part is completed from the germline J gene. The chain combines TRBV29-1 with TRBJ2-7; D possibly corresponds to TRBD2 (6 bases). Trimming took 6 bases from V and 2 from J, leaving 17 bases between them. This CDR3 spans 14 amino acids. CDR1 SQVTM and CDR2 ANQGSEA come from the germline V gene. The CDR3 sequence is CSVSRNSGPYEQYF. CDR3 DNA (partial): TGCAGCGTCTCCCGGAATAGCGGCCCCTACGAG.

A note on this clone: Read data end 3 residues before the CDR3 end; the end is taken from the germline J gene. V is TRBV6-2 or TRBV6-3 and J is TRBJ1-2; 8 bases are a match to TRBD1. This CDR3 is 13 amino acids long. Losses at the gene ends were 10 bases for V and 0 bases for J; bases not matched to a gene: 4. CDR1 MNHEY and CDR2 SVGEGT come from the germline V gene. CDR3 residues: CATRTGSNYGYTF. CDR3 bases read: TGTGCCACCAGGACAGGGTCTAACTATGGC.

In the case of this clone: The CDR3 is cut off 3 residues early in the read; its end comes from the germline J gene. The chain has TRBV24-1 and TRBJ1-5, with TRBD1 as a possible D gene (5 bases). Trimming took 12 bases from V and 6 from J, leaving 17 bases between them. Germline V gene data show CDR1 as KGHDR and CDR2 as SFDVKD. This CDR3 is 13 amino acids long. This CDR3 is CAADRGVGQPQHF. The part of the CDR3 DNA that was read is TGTGCCGCCGACAGAGGGGTAGGTCAGCCC.

On this clone: The CDR3 end is not reached by the read, which stops 3 residues before it; the germline J gene fills it in. The V call is TRBV5-1, the J call TRBJ1-2; no definite D call. V shed 4 bases and J shed 1 base, with 14 bases lying between them. Germline lookup yields CDR1 SGHRS and CDR2 YFSETQ. This CDR3 spans 15 amino acids. CDR3 loop: CASSPRAGNNYGYTF. CDR3 bases read: TGCGCCAGCAGCCCTCGGGCGGGAAATAACTATGGC.

The sequenced CDR3 bases are TGTGCCAGTAGTATGACAGGGGGTACCTACGAG. This sequence encodes CASSMTGGTYE. The whole CDR3 protein reads CASSMTGGTYEQYF. The chain couples TRBV19 to TRBJ2-7; 9 nucleotides agree with TRBD1. Read data end 3 residues before the CDR3 end; the end is taken from the germline J gene. This CDR3 is 14 amino acids long. The V and J ends lost 3 bases and 2 bases, in that order; junction bases with no gene match: 2. The germline V gene has CDR1 LNHDA and CDR2 SQIVND (reference sequence).

As regards this clone: One end of the junction does not line up with germline, which may come from a read error. The CDR3 end is not reached by the read, which stops 3 residues before it; the germline J gene fills it in. The chain recombines TRBV4-2 with TRBJ2-7; D is possibly TRBD1 (5 bases). The CDR3 is 15 amino acids. CDR1 is LGHNA, CDR2 YNFKEQ, per germline. CDR3: CASSQDGGRANEQYF. The sequenced part of the CDR3 DNA is TGCGCCAGCAGCCAAGATGGCGGCAGGGCGAACGAG.

Of note for this clone: The read is 3 residues too short to cover the CDR3 end, so that end is filled in from the germline J gene. The chain has TRBV30 and TRBJ1-6; no clear D gene. Deletions cut 0 bases from V and 7 bases from J, with 13 bases between. The germline V gene has CDR1 GTSNPN and CDR2 SVGIG (reference sequence). The CDR3 contains 15 residues. The DNA read from the CDR3 is TGTGCCTGGAGTGTAGTGCGGGGTTTAAATTCACCC. Its protein is CAWSVVRGLNSP. The full-length CDR3 reads as CAWSVVRGLNSPLHF.

The CDR3 sequence is CASSFSGSRGEQYF. Partial CDR3 DNA: TGTGCCAGCAGCTTTAGCGGGAGTAGGGGCGAG. V usage is TRBV7-9 and J usage is TRBJ2-7, with TRBD2 matching 9 bases. The read comes to an end 3 residues before the CDR3 does, leaving the germline J gene to fill in the end. Germline CDR1 and CDR2: SEHNR and FQNEAQ (reference sequence). V gave up 3 bases and J gave up 6 bases; unmatched junction bases: 6. There are 14 residues in the CDR3.

Turning to this clone: The CDR3 end lies 3 residues beyond the end of the read and is filled in from the germline J gene. This sequence joins TRBV6-2 or TRBV6-3 and TRBJ2-7; 9 nucleotides match TRBD1. Per germline, CDR1 MNHEY and CDR2 SVGEGT. V lost 4 bases and J lost 4; bases outside the gene matches: 5. The length of the CDR3 is 14 residues. The CDR3 sequence is CASSWTGAQYEQYF. Incomplete CDR3 DNA: TGTGCCAGCAGTTGGACAGGGGCGCAATACGAG.

Of note for this clone: At one end the junction does not follow the germline gene, possibly because of a read error. The sequenced fragment ends 3 residues before the CDR3 boundary, so the rest is inferred from the germline J gene. The chain uses TRBV4-2 and TRBJ1-6; D might be TRBD1 (5 bases). The germline CDR1 and CDR2 sequences are LGHNA and YNFKEQ. CDR3 length equals 17 residues. The CDR3 bases that were read are TGCGCCAGCAGCGAGGCAGCCTTGGGGGGTAGTAATTCACCC. Protein sequence: CASSEAALGGSNSP. The full CDR3 is CASSEAALGGSNSPLHF.

Concerning this clone itself: The observed sequence ends 3 residues before the CDR3 terminus, with the missing tail filled in from the germline J gene. The V gene is TRBV6-1, the J gene TRBJ1-3; D possibly corresponds to TRBD1 (6 bases). The CDR3 has 14 residues. Trimming removed 2 bases at V and 7 bases at J, with 12 bases between. Germline V gene sequence: CDR1 MNHNS, CDR2 SASEGT. The DNA read from the CDR3 is TGTGCCAGCAGTGAACGGGACAAGGTTAACACC. Translation: CASSERDKVNT. The full CDR3 protein reads CASSERDKVNTIYF.

Concerning this clone itself: The read ends 3 residues shy of where the CDR3 ends; the end is completed using the germline J gene. The chain combines TRBV6-1 with TRBJ1-2; D is unclear. The CDR3 covers 12 residues. The germline gives CDR1 MNHNS, CDR2 SASEGT. Deletions cut 3 bases from V and 4 bases from J, with 6 bases between. CDR3 bases read: TGTGCCAGCAGTGACAGTTCCTATGGC. Amino acid sequence: CASSDSSYG. The full CDR3 protein is CASSDSSYGYTF.

Details on this clone: The read stops 3 residues short of the end of the CDR3; the missing end is completed from the germline J gene. This chain links TRBV11-2 with TRBJ1-3, with D possibly TRBD1 on 5 matching bases. Germline loops: CDR1 SGHAT, CDR2 FQNNGV. The length of the CDR3 is 14 residues. V was trimmed by 5 bases and J by 4 bases, leaving 12 bases between them. The covered CDR3 bases are TGTGCCAGCAGCCTGGGGGGGATCGGAAACACC. The encoded protein is CASSLGGIGNT. The whole CDR3 region reads CASSLGGIGNTIYF. Full variable domain (rest looked up from reference TRBV11-2 and TRBJ1-3): EAGVAQSPRYKIIEKRQSVAFWCNPISGHATLYWYQQILGQGPKLLIQFQNNGVVDDSQLPKDRFSAERLKGVDSTLKIQPAKLEDSAVYLCASSLGGIGNTIYFGEGSWLTVV.

For this clone: The CDR3 is cut off 3 residues early in the read; its end comes from the germline J gene. The rearrangement uses TRBV19 and TRBJ2-3, with D tentatively TRBD1 (6 bases). Trimming stripped 5 bases from V and 3 bases from J, with 15 bases between. The CDR3 length is 15 residues. Per germline, CDR1 LNHDA and CDR2 SQIVND (reference sequence). Incomplete CDR3 DNA: TGTGCCAGTAGTGTGCTGGGACACCCGACAGATACG. As protein: CASSVLGHPTDT. The whole CDR3 sequence is CASSVLGHPTDTQYF.

A note on this clone: The read is 3 residues too short to cover the CDR3 end, so that end is filled in from the germline J gene. This rearrangement joins TRBV12-5 to TRBJ2-1; 7 bases fit TRBD1. V lost 3 bases and J lost 3; bases outside the gene matches: 8. The CDR3 has 16 amino acids. CDR1 is LGHNT, CDR2 FRNRAP, per germline. The CDR3 is CASGFTRGPGYNEQFF. CDR3 DNA, as far as it was read: TGTGCTAGTGGTTTTACAAGGGGGCCCGGCTACAATGAG.